This T cell receptor beta chain was obtained from a study of T-cell memory formation after mild COVID-19. Whole-study context: Across donors, TCR clusters were largely donor specific. Findings and limits, study-wide: Pre-infection memory contained some responding clones, which suggested that cross-reactive memory had joined. Clones that contracted from day 15 to 85 had balanced CD4/CD8; later expanders were CD4+ biased.

Each CDR3 protein gets one entry after TCRdb re-called the 5' RACE reads with MiXCR. The sample lists about 190,000 distinct CDR3 sequences, about 16% occurring once. With 3 bases removed from V and 0 bases from J, the gap between germline ends came to 10 bases. The CDR3 spans 15 residues. Germline V lookup: CDR1 SGDLS, CDR2 YYNGEE. This clonotype has more than one count but fewer than ten. Antigen specificity is unknown. The sample taken for sequencing was PBMCs or a T cell subset sorted from them (not recorded which). V and J are TRBV9 and TRBJ2-1; the D is unclear. The receptor was isolated from an adult woman who had mild COVID-19 (a few samples of this study predate the infection). Cell type and time point are not known. The CDR3 DNA follows: TGTGCCAGCAGCGCCTACACTGCCTCCTACAATGAGCAGTTCTTC. This encodes CASSAYTASYNEQFF.